These 6 T cell receptor beta chains originate from one sample sequenced in a study of molecular identifiers for immune sequencing clone quantification (dated by TCRdb to 2016 to 2019). Library prep was done by PCR. For sequencing, a NextSeq 500 was employed. TCRdb reworked the public reads: Q25 trimming with fastp, MiXCR clone assembly, productive beta chains retained. When rows share a CDR3 protein, they turn into one entry using the most common DNA and genes. The sample contains approximately 590,000 distinct CDR3 sequences, roughly 23% of them found a single time. The ten largest account for 0.7% to 0.95% of the sample. The sequenced sample consisted of naive CD8+ T cells from blood, with Jurkat cell RNA spiked in. Read against the paper, the sample's cell subset or site label means: FACS-sorted CD8+CD4-CCR7+CD45RA+ naive T cells. The receptor set was obtained from a human donor in good health. Some libraries in this study had Jurkat cell RNA spiked in.

J is TRBJ2-2 and V is TRBV30; TRBD1 aligns across 7 bases. Unmatched junction bases numbered 9, after V lost 5 bases and J lost 0 bases. The germline V gene has CDR1 GTSNPN and CDR2 SVGIG (reference sequence). CDR3 length: 16 amino acids. CDR3 sequence reads: CAWASIDRANTGELFF. The CDR3, as DNA: TGTGCCTGGGCCTCTATAGACAGGGCGAACACCGGGGAGCTGTTTTTT.

J is TRBJ2-1 and V is TRBV27, with D possibly TRBD1 on 5 matching bases. The germline V gene has CDR1 MNHEY and CDR2 SMNVEV (reference sequence). Trimming took 6 bases from V and 4 from J, leaving 13 bases between them. The CDR3 has 14 residues. The CDR3 sequence: CASRSTQGYNEQFF. CDR3 in DNA: TGTGCCAGCAGATCGACCCAGGGATACAATGAGCAGTTCTTC.

V usage is TRBV7-9 and J usage is TRBJ2-3; D is perhaps TRBD1 (7 bases). The CDR3 has 16 residues. Per germline, CDR1 SEHNR and CDR2 FQNEAQ (reference sequence). V was clipped by 7 bases and J by 0 bases, with 17 bases between them. The CDR3 spells CASIPRGAGSTDTQYF. CDR3 bases: TGTGCCAGCATCCCCAGGGGGGCGGGGAGCACAGATACGCAGTATTTT.

V usage is TRBV4-1 and J usage is TRBJ2-7; the D gene is possibly TRBD1 (5 bases). Trimming shortened V by 1 base and J by 4 bases, and 17 bases separated the two germline ends. CDR1 and CDR2 (germline): MGHRA, YSYEKL. The CDR3 runs 16 residues. This CDR3 is CASSQALVGRSYEQYF. As DNA, the CDR3 is TGCGCCAGCAGCCAAGCTTTGGTGGGGCGATCGTACGAGCAGTACTTC.

This clonotype was found many times. The chain uses TRBV29-1 and TRBJ2-5, with 8 positions matching TRBD2. This CDR3 contains 15 residues. The V segment lost 6 bases and the J segment 4 bases; nucleotides outside the gene matches: 13. Germline CDR1 SQVTM, CDR2 ANQGSEA. The CDR3 is CSVPKAGAARETQYF. The CDR3 bases are TGCAGCGTCCCTAAAGCGGGGGCCGCGAGAGAGACCCAGTACTTC.

The chain couples TRBV11-3 to TRBJ2-2, with D uncertain. This CDR3 is 13 amino acids long. The germline V gene encodes CDR1 SGHNT and CDR2 YENEEA. The V and J ends lost 4 bases and 6 bases respectively, with 9 bases between them. The CDR3 here is CASSSDYAGELFF. The CDR3 region has the DNA TGTGCCAGCAGCTCCGATTACGCCGGGGAGCTGTTTTTT.